This T cell receptor beta chain was observed in a study of blood T cell repertoires in COVID-19. Study background: The study drew acute and convalescent COVID-19 samples from the United States, Italy and Spain. In each case, the material was cDNA or gDNA derived from T cells, B-cell-depleted T cells, or PBMCs.

In the authors' methods: For nucleated cells, counts were estimated from reference gene primer amplification. Here immunoSEQ multiplex PCR was the method, and the copy in TCRdb shows in-frame clones only, minus some. V and J calls plus clone size are reproduced from that table; the DNA served to infer D and trimming. Altogether about 220,000 clones are present, more than 75% being singletons, with the ten largest covering around 13%. This clonotype was obtained from a human donor in a cohort sampled during active COVID-19. Input material: peripheral blood.

CDR3 sequence: CASSRGQNTEAFF. DNA for the CDR3: TGTGCCAGCAGCCGGGGACAGAACACTGAAGCTTTCTTT. The rearrangement joins TRBV12-3 or TRBV12-4 to TRBJ1-1; the D gene is possibly TRBD1 (6 bases). The length of the CDR3 is 13 residues. V was pared by 6 bases and J by 1 base, with 9 bases between.